The following is a T cell receptor (beta chain) sequence with its context. Its matching antigen is unknown. The data are from a study of chemoradiotherapy in HPV16-positive cancers. Repertoires were sampled repeatedly during chemoradiotherapy. General study results and limits: For HPV16-positive patients, expanding HPV-responsive T cells associated with longer recurrence-free survival. Candidate HPV-specific clones and E7-related TCR motifs grew in tumor during treatment. The functional HPV-specific definition rests on just two HPV16-positive patients.

Produced via immunoSEQ multiplex PCR; TCRdb's table is partial and in-frame only. This sample has some 9,700 clones, with approximately 80% found just once. Per the germline V gene, CDR1 is MDHEN and CDR2 is SYDVKM. J lost 0 bases, V lost 2 bases, and 9 bases had no gene match. CDR3 length: 18 residues. Sampling was done from a patient who underwent chemoradiotherapy. The V and J genes are TRBV28 and TRBJ2-4, with 8 positions matching TRBD2. The sequence derives from a human donor with HPV-associated anogenital cancer. The chain's CDR3 is CASSLKQRGFLAKNIQYF. The CDR3 DNA follows: TGTGCCAGCAGTTTAAAGCAGCGGGGGTTTTTAGCCAAAAACATTCAGTACTTC. Together with reference TRBV28 and TRBJ2-4, the CDR3 gives the full variable domain: DVKVTQSSRYLVKRTGEKVFLECVQDMDHENMFWYRQDPGLGLRLIYFSYDVKMKEKGDIPEGYSVSREKKERFSLILESASTNQTSMYLCASSLKQRGFLAKNIQYFGAGTRLSVL.